The entry below gives a single T cell receptor beta chain sequence along with its context. The target antigen is unknown. In TCRdb, the PCR reads were re-called with MiXCR into one record per CDR3 protein. Here the sample spans some 26,000 distinct CDR3 sequences, under 60% being singletons. Time point in this sample: late sampling 161 to 241 days after vaccination in a few convalescent patients. The data stem from a study of vaccination and CD4 T cells after COVID-19. The wider study: A median of around 73 days (range 14 to 241) separated dose two from the taking of post-vaccine samples.

Findings of the study overall: The study found median SARS-CoV-2-reactive clonotypes rising from roughly 21 to 40, not significantly. The authors studied relatively few convalescent patients and analyzed no early post-infection timepoints. Only after vaccination were a median 86.3% of convalescents' reactive clones seen.

The specimen was CD4+ T cells from blood, collected about 7 months after SARS-CoV-2 vaccination. The TCR sequence derives from a human donor who had recovered from COVID-19.

The CDR3 is CASSMRRLNTEAFF. CDR3 nucleotides: TGTGCCAGCAGCATGAGACGGCTGAACACTGAAGCTTTCTTT. V usage is TRBV7-2 and J usage is TRBJ1-1; D is unclear. This CDR3 spans 14 amino acids. Trimming cost V 5 bases and J 0 bases, with 10 bases left between them. The germline V gene encodes CDR1 SGHTA and CDR2 FQGNSA.